This T cell receptor (beta chain) is from a study of cytomegalovirus exposure and HLA in healthy donors. Study results and caveats: The study flagged some 170 TCR beta chains as cytomegalovirus-associated. That first-cohort TCR clusters tended to co-occur in the approximately 110 validation repertoires was found in a later analysis.

The method was immunoSEQ multiplex PCR; TCRdb's version includes in-frame clones alone and lacks a portion of them. The sample lists fewer than 120,000 clones, 70% to 90% occurring once. Points on this clone: The antigen is undetermined.

CDR3 size: 16 residues. Germline V lookup: CDR1 SGHNT, CDR2 YYREEE (reference sequence). Trimming pared 2 bases from V and 2 bases from J, leaving 11 bases between. The sequence was collected from a woman aged 25 to 45 in good health and CMV-seropositive. This chain uses TRBV5-4 with TRBJ2-6, with a tentative D call TRBD2 (5 bases). Sequencing was done on a sample of PBMCs. The CDR3 DNA sequence: TGTGCCAGCAGCTTCTTCCACGGGGCTGGGGCCAACGTCCTGACTTTC. Protein: CASSFFHGAGANVLTF.